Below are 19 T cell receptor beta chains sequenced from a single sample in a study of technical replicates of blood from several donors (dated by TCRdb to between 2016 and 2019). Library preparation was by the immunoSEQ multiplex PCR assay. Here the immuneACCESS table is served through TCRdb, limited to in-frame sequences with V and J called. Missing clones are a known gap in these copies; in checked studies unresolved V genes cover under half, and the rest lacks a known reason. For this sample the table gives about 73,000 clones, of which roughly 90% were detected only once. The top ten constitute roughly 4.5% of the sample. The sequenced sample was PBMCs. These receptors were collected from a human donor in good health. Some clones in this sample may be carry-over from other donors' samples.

CDR3 sequence reads: CASSPGGNYGYTF. CDR3 bases: TGCGCCAGCAGCCCTGGGGGGAACTATGGCTACACCTTC. The rearrangement joins TRBV5-1 to TRBJ1-2; D might be TRBD1 (5 bases). Germline V CDR1 and CDR2: SGHRS, YFSETQ. The ends were cut back, 4 bases at V and 2 bases at J, with 9 bases in the middle. CDR3 length equals 13 residues.

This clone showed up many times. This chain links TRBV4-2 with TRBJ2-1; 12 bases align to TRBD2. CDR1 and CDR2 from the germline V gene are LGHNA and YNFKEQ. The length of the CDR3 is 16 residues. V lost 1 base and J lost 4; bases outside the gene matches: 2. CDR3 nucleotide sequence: TGTGCCAGCAGCCAAGGGACTAGCGGGGAGTACAATGAGCAGTTCTTC. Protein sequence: CASSQGTSGEYNEQFF.

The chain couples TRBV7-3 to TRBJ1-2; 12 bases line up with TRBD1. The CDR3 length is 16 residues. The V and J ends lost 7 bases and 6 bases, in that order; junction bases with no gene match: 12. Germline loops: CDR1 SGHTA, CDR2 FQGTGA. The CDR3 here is CASTDAPGQGAHGYTF. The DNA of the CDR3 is TGTGCCAGCACCGATGCTCCGGGACAGGGGGCCCATGGCTACACCTTC.

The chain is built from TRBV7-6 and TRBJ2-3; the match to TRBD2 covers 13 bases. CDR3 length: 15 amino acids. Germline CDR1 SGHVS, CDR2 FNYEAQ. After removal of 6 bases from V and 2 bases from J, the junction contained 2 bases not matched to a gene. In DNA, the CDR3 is TGTGCCAGCAGAGGGACTAGCGGGGCCACAGATACGCAGTATTTT. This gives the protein CASRGTSGATDTQYF.

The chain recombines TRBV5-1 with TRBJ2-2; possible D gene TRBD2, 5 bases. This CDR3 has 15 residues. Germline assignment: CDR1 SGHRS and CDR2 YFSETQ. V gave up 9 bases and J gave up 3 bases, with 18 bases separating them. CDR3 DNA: TGCGCCACAACTTCGGGATTCCCGGACACCGGGGAGCTGTTTTTT. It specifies CATTSGFPDTGELFF. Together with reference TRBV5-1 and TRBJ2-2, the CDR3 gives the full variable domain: KAGVTQTPRYLIKTRGQQVTLSCSPISGHRSVSWYQQTPGQGLQFLFEYFSETQRNKGNFPGRFSGRQFSNSRSEMNVSTLELGDSALYLCATTSGFPDTGELFFGEGSRLTVL.

CDR3 nucleotides: TGCGCCAGCAGCCACCGGGACATATTCACCGGGGAGCTGTTTTTT. Translation: CASSHRDIFTGELFF. The chain combines TRBV4-1 with TRBJ2-2; possible D gene TRBD1, 6 bases. Looked up from germline, CDR1 is MGHRA and CDR2 is YSYEKL. V dropped 3 bases and J dropped 4 bases, with 12 bases sitting between them. CDR3 length: 15 amino acids.

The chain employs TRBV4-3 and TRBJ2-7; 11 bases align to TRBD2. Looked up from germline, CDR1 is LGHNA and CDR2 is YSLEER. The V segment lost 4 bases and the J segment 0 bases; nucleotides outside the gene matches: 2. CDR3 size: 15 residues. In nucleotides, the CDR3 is TGCGCCAGCAGCCCGACTAGCGGGAACTCCTACGAGCAGTACTTC. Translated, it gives CASSPTSGNSYEQYF.

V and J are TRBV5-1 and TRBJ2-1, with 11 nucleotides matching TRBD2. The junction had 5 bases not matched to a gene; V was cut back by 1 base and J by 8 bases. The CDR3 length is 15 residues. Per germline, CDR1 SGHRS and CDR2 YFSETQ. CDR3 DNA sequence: TGCGCCAGCAGCTTGAGTAGCGGGGGGGCTTATGAGCAGTTCTTC. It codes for CASSLSSGGAYEQFF. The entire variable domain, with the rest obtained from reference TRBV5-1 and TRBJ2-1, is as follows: KAGVTQTPRYLIKTRGQQVTLSCSPISGHRSVSWYQQTPGQGLQFLFEYFSETQRNKGNFPGRFSGRQFSNSRSEMNVSTLELGDSALYLCASSLSSGGAYEQFFGPGTRLTVL.

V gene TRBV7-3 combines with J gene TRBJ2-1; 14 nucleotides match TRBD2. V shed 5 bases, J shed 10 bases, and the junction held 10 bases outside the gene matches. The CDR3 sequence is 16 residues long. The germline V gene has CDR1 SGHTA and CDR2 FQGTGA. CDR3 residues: CASSQMGLAGVGEQFF. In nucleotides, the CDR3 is TGTGCCAGCAGCCAAATGGGACTAGCGGGAGTTGGAGAGCAGTTCTTC.

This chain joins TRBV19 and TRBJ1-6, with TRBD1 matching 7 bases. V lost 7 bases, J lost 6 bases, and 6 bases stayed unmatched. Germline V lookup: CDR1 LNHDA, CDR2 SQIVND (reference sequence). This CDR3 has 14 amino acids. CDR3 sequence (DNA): TGTGCCAGTACTCTCACAGGGGCTAATTCACCCCTCCACTTT. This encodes CASTLTGANSPLHF.

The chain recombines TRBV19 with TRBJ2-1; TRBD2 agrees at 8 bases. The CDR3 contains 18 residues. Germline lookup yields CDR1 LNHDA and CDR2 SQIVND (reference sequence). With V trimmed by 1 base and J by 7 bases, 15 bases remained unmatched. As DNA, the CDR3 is TGTGCCAGTAGTATAGGTAGCGGGATCCGTTGGGCTACTAATGAGCAGTTCTTC. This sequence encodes CASSIGSGIRWATNEQFF.

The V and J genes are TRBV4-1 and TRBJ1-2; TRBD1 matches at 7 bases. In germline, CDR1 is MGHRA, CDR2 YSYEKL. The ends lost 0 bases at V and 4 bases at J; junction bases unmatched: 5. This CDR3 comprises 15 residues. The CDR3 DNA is TGCGCCAGCAGCCAAGAAGAGGGGGCCCGCTATGGCTACACCTTC. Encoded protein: CASSQEEGARYGYTF.

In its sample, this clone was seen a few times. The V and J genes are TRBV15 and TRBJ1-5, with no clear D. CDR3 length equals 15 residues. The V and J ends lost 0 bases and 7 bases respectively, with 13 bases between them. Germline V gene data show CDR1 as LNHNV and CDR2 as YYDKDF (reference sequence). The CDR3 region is CATSRDFAGYQPQHF. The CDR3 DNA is TGTGCCACCAGCAGAGATTTTGCAGGATACCAGCCCCAGCATTTT.

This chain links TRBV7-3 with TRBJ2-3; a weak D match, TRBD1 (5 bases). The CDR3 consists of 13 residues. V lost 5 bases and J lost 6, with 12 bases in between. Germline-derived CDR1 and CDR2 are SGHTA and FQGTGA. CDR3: CASSPRTLDTQYF. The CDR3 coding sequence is TGTGCCAGCAGCCCCAGGACACTTGATACGCAGTATTTT.

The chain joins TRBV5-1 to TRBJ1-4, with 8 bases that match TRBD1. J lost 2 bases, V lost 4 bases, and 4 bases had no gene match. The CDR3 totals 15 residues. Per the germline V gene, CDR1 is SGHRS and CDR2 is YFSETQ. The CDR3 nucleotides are TGCGCCAGCAGCACGACAGGGGCGACTAATGAAAAACTGTTTTTT. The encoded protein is CASSTTGATNEKLFF.

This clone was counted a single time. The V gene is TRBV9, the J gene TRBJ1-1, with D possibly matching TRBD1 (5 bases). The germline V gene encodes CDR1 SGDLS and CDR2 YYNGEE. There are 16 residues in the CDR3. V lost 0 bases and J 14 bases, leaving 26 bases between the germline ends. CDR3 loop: CASSVEYGAGFDGRFF. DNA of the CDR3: TGTGCCAGCAGCGTAGAATATGGGGCAGGGTTTGATGGCAGGTTCTTT.

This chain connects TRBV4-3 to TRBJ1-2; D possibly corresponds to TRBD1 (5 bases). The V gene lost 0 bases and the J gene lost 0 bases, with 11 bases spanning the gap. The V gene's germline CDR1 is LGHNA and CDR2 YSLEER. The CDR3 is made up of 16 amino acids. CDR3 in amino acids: CASSQDLQGPNYGYTF. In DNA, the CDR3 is TGCGCCAGCAGCCAAGATCTCCAGGGTCCTAACTATGGCTACACCTTC.

The CDR3 bases are TGTGCCAGCAGCCACCCGGGGGTGGCTAGTCGGACCTACGAGCAGTACTTC. Translating it yields CASSHPGVASRTYEQYF. The V call is TRBV5-6, the J call TRBJ2-7, with D possibly TRBD2 on 6 matching bases. Germline CDR1 SGHDT, CDR2 YYEEEE. V gave up 4 bases and J gave up 2 bases, with 22 bases separating them. The CDR3 is 17 residues long.

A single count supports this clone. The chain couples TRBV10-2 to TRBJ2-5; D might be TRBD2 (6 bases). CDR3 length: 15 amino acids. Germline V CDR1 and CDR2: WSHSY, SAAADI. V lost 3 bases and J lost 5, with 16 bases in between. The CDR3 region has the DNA TGCGCCAGCAGTGAATTAACTAGCTCCGCGGAGACCCAGTACTTC. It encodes CASSELTSSAETQYF.